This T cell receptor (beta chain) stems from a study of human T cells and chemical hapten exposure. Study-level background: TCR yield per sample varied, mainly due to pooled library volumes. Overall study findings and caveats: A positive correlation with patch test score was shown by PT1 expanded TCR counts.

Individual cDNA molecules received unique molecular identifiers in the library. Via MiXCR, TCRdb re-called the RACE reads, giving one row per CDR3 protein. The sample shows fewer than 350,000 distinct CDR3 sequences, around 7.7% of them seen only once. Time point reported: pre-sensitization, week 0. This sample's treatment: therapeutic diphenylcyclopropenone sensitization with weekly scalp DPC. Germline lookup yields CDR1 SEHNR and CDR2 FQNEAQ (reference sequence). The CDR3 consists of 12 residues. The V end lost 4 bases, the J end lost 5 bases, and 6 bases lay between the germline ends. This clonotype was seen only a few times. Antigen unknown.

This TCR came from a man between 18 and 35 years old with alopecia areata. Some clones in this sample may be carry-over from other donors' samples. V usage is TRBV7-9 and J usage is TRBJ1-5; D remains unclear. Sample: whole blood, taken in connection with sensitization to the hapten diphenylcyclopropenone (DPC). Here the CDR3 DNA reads TGTGCCAGCAGCTACGAGGATCAGCCCCAGCATTTT. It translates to CASSYEDQPQHF.